This TCR beta chain came from a study of CD4 T cells in relation to SARS-CoV-2 and coronaviruses. CD4+ T cells from unexposed donors were obtained before the COVID-19 pandemic (2011-2018). Profiling relied on immunoSEQ multiplex PCR, and the TCRdb table lists in-frame clones only, not all of them. The profile shows about 59,000 clones, roughly 89% of them singletons. Points from the study as a whole: Culture-expanded clones reflect memory recall rather than primary priming during culture. Roughly 69% of donors had memory CD4+ clonotypes crossrecognizing SARS-CoV-2 and common cold coronavirus spike. This crossreactivity analysis covered spike protein alone, no other viral proteins.

Turning to this clone: Its antigen is still unknown.

V lost 6 bases and J 6 bases, leaving 23 bases between the germline ends. The germline V gene has CDR1 MDHEN and CDR2 SYDVKM. The CDR3 runs 16 residues. This TCR was sampled from a human donor in good health. This chain joins TRBV28 and TRBJ1-2, with D unresolved. The specimen sequenced was memory CD4+ T cells from PBMCs. The CDR3 protein is CASRIGGNTGKDGYTF. The CDR3 DNA is TGTGCCAGCAGGATAGGTGGAAACACCGGGAAGGATGGCTACACCTTC.